Following are 16 T cell receptor beta chains from one sample sequenced in a study of CD8 T cells in Susac syndrome. RNA totalling roughly 0.45 to 1 ug underwent reverse transcription with random hexamers. TCRdb redid the calling of the immunoSEQ multiplex PCR reads with MiXCR, one entry per CDR3 protein. The table lists 50,000 to 60,000 distinct CDR3 sequences, around 94% of them singletons. Sequences were obtained from CD8+ T cells from PBMCs. The receptors were sampled from a human donor in good health.

This clonotype was observed a single time. This sequence joins TRBV6-1 and TRBJ1-1, with 7 bases lining up with TRBD1. The CDR3 totals 13 residues. Trimming at V came to 6 bases and at J to 4 bases, leaving 5 bases not matched to a gene. CDR1 and CDR2 from the germline V gene are MNHNS and SASEGT. In nucleotides, the CDR3 is TGTGCCAGCAGAGCCACAGGGGCCACTGAAGCTTTCTTT. It yields the protein CASRATGATEAFF.

This clonotype has a single count. The chain combines TRBV6-6 with TRBJ1-2, with unresolved D. Germline CDR1 is MNHNY and CDR2 is SVGAGI (reference sequence). V gave up 8 bases and J gave up 4 bases, with 14 bases separating them. This CDR3 is built from 13 residues. The CDR3 nucleotides are TGTGCCAGCGGCACAGACACACTCTATGGCTACACCTTC. Translated, it gives CASGTDTLYGYTF.

The J gene is TRBJ2-7, the V gene TRBV5-1, with 11 bases identical to TRBD2. Germline lookup yields CDR1 SGHRS and CDR2 YFSETQ. This CDR3 comprises 15 residues. The trim removed 2 bases at V and 6 bases at J, leaving 7 bases unmatched. CDR3 DNA: TGCGCCAGCAGCTTCCTTAGCGGGGGGGTATCCGAGCAGTACTTC. Translation gives CASSFLSGGVSEQYF.

The chain carries TRBV27 and TRBJ1-4; D is ambiguous. This CDR3 spans 14 amino acids. Trimming left V 6 bases short and J 0 bases short, with 8 bases between. Per germline, CDR1 MNHEY and CDR2 SMNVEV (reference sequence). CDR3 loop: CASRRVATNEKLFF. CDR3 in DNA: TGTGCCAGCAGGCGGGTTGCAACTAATGAAAAACTGTTTTTT. Full variable domain (outside the CDR3, taken from reference TRBV27 and TRBJ1-4): EAQVTQNPRYLITVTGKKLTVTCSQNMNHEYMSWYRQDPGLGLRQIYYSMNVEVTDKGDVPEGYKVSRKEKRNFPLILESPSPNQTSLYFCASRRVATNEKLFFGSGTQLSVL.

The V gene is TRBV7-8, the J gene TRBJ2-5; no firm D call. The V gene's germline CDR1 is SGHVS and CDR2 FQNEAQ. V was cut by 1 base and J by 5 bases, with 11 bases left in between. The CDR3 is 14 amino acids. CDR3 residues: CASSLDWVGETQYF. CDR3 nucleotide sequence: TGTGCCAGCAGCTTAGATTGGGTCGGTGAGACCCAGTACTTC.

This clonotype was found once. V and J are TRBV29-1 and TRBJ2-7; TRBD1 aligns across 11 bases. The CDR3 runs to 15 residues. Germline CDR1 and CDR2: SQVTM and ANQGSEA. J gave up 0 bases and V 1 base, and 2 bases lay outside the gene matches. CDR3 loop: CSVEVGQGASYEQYF. Here the CDR3 DNA reads TGCAGCGTTGAAGTCGGACAGGGGGCCTCCTACGAGCAGTACTTC.

The gene calls are TRBV5-1 and TRBJ2-7; TRBD1 matches at 7 bases. The germline V gene has CDR1 SGHRS and CDR2 YFSETQ. The V gene end was trimmed by 0 bases and the J gene end by 2 bases; junction bases not matched to a gene: 11. The CDR3 sequence is 17 residues long. The CDR3 loop is CASSLGPIDREAYEQYF. CDR3 bases: TGCGCCAGCAGCTTGGGACCAATTGACAGGGAAGCCTACGAGCAGTACTTC. The whole variable domain, filled in from reference TRBV5-1 and TRBJ2-7, reads KAGVTQTPRYLIKTRGQQVTLSCSPISGHRSVSWYQQTPGQGLQFLFEYFSETQRNKGNFPGRFSGRQFSNSRSEMNVSTLELGDSALYLCASSLGPIDREAYEQYFGPGTRLTVT.

V usage is TRBV5-1 and J usage is TRBJ1-2; no firm D call. Trimming removed 0 bases at V and 2 bases at J, with 8 bases between. The CDR3 is 14 residues long. The V gene's germline CDR1 is SGHRS and CDR2 YFSETQ. DNA for the CDR3: TGCGCCAGCAGCTTGGTATCCAGAAACTATGGCTACACCTTC. It is translated as CASSLVSRNYGYTF. The entire variable domain, with the rest obtained from reference TRBV5-1 and TRBJ1-2, is as follows: KAGVTQTPRYLIKTRGQQVTLSCSPISGHRSVSWYQQTPGQGLQFLFEYFSETQRNKGNFPGRFSGRQFSNSRSEMNVSTLELGDSALYLCASSLVSRNYGYTFGSGTRLTVV.

The rearrangement uses TRBV7-9 and TRBJ2-1, with TRBD2 as a possible D gene (6 bases). Germline V gene sequence: CDR1 SEHNR, CDR2 FQNEAQ (reference sequence). The length of the CDR3 is 14 residues. The germline V and J ends were trimmed by 7 bases and 3 bases, with 13 bases remaining between them. The CDR3 loop reads CASNIPGLYNEQFF. CDR3 bases: TGTGCCAGCAATATCCCGGGACTCTACAATGAGCAGTTCTTC.

This clonotype was counted once. V and J are TRBV6-5 and TRBJ2-1; 10 positions agree with TRBD2. The CDR3 sequence is 15 residues long. The J segment lost 7 bases and the V segment lost 2 bases, leaving 5 bases of the junction unmatched. The germline gives CDR1 MNHEY, CDR2 SVGAGI. The DNA for the CDR3 is TGTGCCAGCAGTTACACAAGCGGGGGGGGAAATGAGCAGTTCTTC. Its protein product is CASSYTSGGGNEQFF.

In DNA form, the CDR3 reads TGTGCCAGCAGTTACCCCTTACCGGGACAGGGCTCCTACGAGCAGTACTTC. It codes for CASSYPLPGQGSYEQYF. This rearrangement joins TRBV6-5 to TRBJ2-7; 9 bases align to TRBD1. Trimming cost V 2 bases and J 0 bases; bases outside gene matches: 8. Germline CDR1 and CDR2: MNHEY and SVGAGI. This CDR3 is 17 amino acids long.

This chain joins TRBV4-1 and TRBJ2-7; D is ambiguous. V was cut by 0 bases and J by 10 bases, with 7 bases left in between. Looked up from germline, CDR1 is MGHRA and CDR2 is YSYEKL. This CDR3 contains 11 residues. The CDR3 is CASSQEIHQYF. In DNA, the CDR3 is TGCGCCAGCAGCCAAGAAATCCACCAGTACTTC.

V is TRBV7-9 and J is TRBJ1-4, with TRBD1 as a possible D gene (5 bases). CDR1 is SEHNR, CDR2 FQNEAQ, per germline (reference sequence). The CDR3 length is 14 residues. Trimming removed 3 bases at V and 6 bases at J, with 11 bases between. CDR3: CASSLRGQDEKLFF. The DNA for the CDR3 is TGTGCCAGCAGCTTGCGGGGCCAGGATGAAAAACTGTTTTTT.

V usage is TRBV12-3 or TRBV12-4 and J usage is TRBJ1-1; D call uncertain. Deletions cut 1 base from V and 5 bases from J, with 17 bases between. CDR3 length: 16 amino acids. In nucleotides, the CDR3 is TGTGCCAGCAGTTTAGGCCCGGGAGTGAGGTTTACTGAAGCTTTCTTT. This translates into CASSLGPGVRFTEAFF.

The chain couples TRBV7-2 to TRBJ1-5, with unresolved D. Germline lookup yields CDR1 SGHTA and CDR2 FQGNSA. V dropped 4 bases and J dropped 6 bases, with 13 bases sitting between them. The CDR3 is made up of 14 amino acids. In nucleotides, the CDR3 is TGTGCCAGCAGCTCCATCCCGATCGGTCAGCCCCAGCATTTT. It yields the protein CASSSIPIGQPQHF.

V and J are TRBV14 and TRBJ2-1; 8 positions agree with TRBD2. CDR1 and CDR2 (germline): SGHDN, FVKESK. The CDR3 is made up of 15 amino acids. V dropped 1 base and J dropped 7; count of bases not matched to a gene: 6. The CDR3 region is CASSQVAGGVNEQFF. As DNA, the CDR3 is TGTGCCAGCAGCCAAGTCGCGGGGGGTGTGAATGAGCAGTTCTTC.